The 7 T cell receptor beta chains reported below all come from one sample, sequenced in a study of blood T cell repertoires in COVID-19. The data were produced by immunoSEQ multiplex PCR, yet TCRdb's version contains in-frame clones alone and is incomplete. The sample lists approximately 250,000 clones, around 83% occurring once. Sequencing was done on a sample of peripheral blood. The receptors stem from a man in his forties or fifties who had recovered from COVID-19.

The V and J genes are TRBV7-9 and TRBJ1-2; 8 nucleotides agree with TRBD1. CDR3 length: 13 amino acids. V shed 1 base and J 7 bases; nucleotides not matched to a gene: 2. The germline V gene encodes CDR1 SEHNR and CDR2 FQNEAQ (reference sequence). The CDR3 spells CASSLGRGLGYTF. DNA for the CDR3: TGTGCCAGCAGCTTAGGCAGGGGGCTTGGCTACACCTTC.

This chain connects TRBV10-3 to TRBJ1-2; a possible D gene is TRBD1 (6 bases). The V end was cut by 3 bases, the J end by 7 bases, with 18 bases between. This CDR3 has 15 residues. Germline CDR1 ENHRY, CDR2 SYGVKD. CDR3: CAISDSPDSRSGYTF. The CDR3 DNA is TGTGCCATCAGTGATTCCCCGGACAGTCGATCTGGCTACACCTTC.

The gene calls are TRBV6-6 and TRBJ2-3, with TRBD2 matching 7 bases. The ends lost 5 bases at V and 3 bases at J; junction bases unmatched: 14. This CDR3 has 17 amino acids. Germline loops: CDR1 MNHNY, CDR2 SVGAGI (reference sequence). CDR3 DNA sequence: TGTGCCAGCAGTCGCTTCCCGTTGGGAGGGCCGACAGATACGCAGTATTTT. Translation gives CASSRFPLGGPTDTQYF.

This chain connects TRBV29-1 to TRBJ1-2, with D perhaps matching TRBD1 (5 bases). Trimming removed 5 bases from V and 7 bases from J, with 20 bases in between. Germline V gene data show CDR1 as SQVTM and CDR2 as ANQGSEA. The CDR3 consists of 14 residues. The DNA of the CDR3 is TGCAGCGTTCCCGGGTCTTTTCTAGGGGTTGGCTACACCTTC. This codes for CSVPGSFLGVGYTF.

The V call is TRBV3-1 (or the pseudogene TRBV3-2), the J call TRBJ2-3; a weak D match, TRBD2 (5 bases). Trimming took 1 base from V and 10 from J, leaving 9 bases between them. CDR1 is LGHDT and CDR2 is YNNKEL in the germline V gene (reference sequence). The CDR3 contains 12 residues. The chain's CDR3 is CASSQGLAPQYF. CDR3 DNA sequence: TGTGCCAGCAGCCAAGGGCTAGCCCCGCAGTATTTT.

The chain combines TRBV6-5 with TRBJ2-5; 10 bases map to TRBD1. The V segment lost 5 bases and the J segment 5 bases; nucleotides outside the gene matches: 8. Germline V gene data show CDR1 as MNHEY and CDR2 as SVGAGI. The CDR3 contains 15 residues. CDR3: CASSLGTGAAETQYF. CDR3 nucleotide sequence: TGTGCCAGCAGTCTTGGGACAGGGGCGGCTGAGACCCAGTACTTC.

This clone was recorded once. This chain joins TRBV11-2 and TRBJ2-5, with 9 bases identical to TRBD2. Germline CDR1 reads SGHAT; CDR2 reads FQNNGV. The trim removed 1 base at V and 2 bases at J, leaving 5 bases unmatched. This CDR3 region has 16 residues. This CDR3 reads CASSLVNLAGQETQYF. CDR3 bases: TGTGCCAGCAGCTTAGTGAATCTAGCGGGGCAAGAGACCCAGTACTTC.